These 5 T cell receptor beta chains originate from one sample sequenced in a study of identical twins. TCRdb independently ran MiXCR on the 5' RACE reads; one entry per CDR3 protein. The table lists around 490,000 distinct CDR3 sequences, 13% to 15% of them singletons, with roughly 0.46% in the top ten. These data were also filed under a second study, of yellow fever vaccine responses in identical twins.

What was sequenced was CD4+ T cells sorted from blood. These receptors were collected from a woman aged 18-29 years in good health.

This clonotype occurred a few times. The gene calls are TRBV12-3 or TRBV12-4 and TRBJ2-1; 9 bases match TRBD2. The CDR3 is 17 amino acids. J was trimmed by 5 bases and V by 6 bases; bases with no gene match: 14. CDR3 region: CASSRSFAREGNNEQFF. Here the CDR3 DNA reads TGTGCCAGCAGCCGAAGTTTTGCGCGGGAGGGCAACAATGAGCAGTTCTTC.

A few counts support this clonotype. DNA of the CDR3: TGTGCCAGCTCGCGAAACGACAATGAGCAGTTCTTC. Its translation: CASSRNDNEQFF. This chain uses TRBV18 with TRBJ2-1, with D unclear. Germline CDR1 and CDR2: KGHSH and LQKENI. V dropped 6 bases and J dropped 5 bases, with 8 bases sitting between them. This CDR3 region has 12 residues.

In its sample, this clonotype was seen a few times. CDR3 sequence reads: CSSLRRLYYNEQFF. Written as DNA, the CDR3 is TGCAGCTCCCTTAGGCGATTATACTACAATGAGCAGTTCTTC. This chain joins TRBV20-1 and TRBJ2-1; D unclear. The CDR3 sequence is 14 residues long. Germline values: CDR1 DFQATT, CDR2 SNEGSKA (reference sequence).

The V call is TRBV13, the J call TRBJ1-2; no clear D gene. This CDR3 contains 12 residues. V was shortened by 5 bases and J by 8 bases, with 12 bases between the two germline ends. Per the germline V gene, CDR1 is PRHDT and CDR2 is FYEKMQ (reference sequence). The CDR3 DNA reads as TGTGCCAGCAGCCGCCAGGTGTTGGGCTACACCTTC. This gives the protein CASSRQVLGYTF.

Only a few counts were recorded for this clonotype. V is TRBV3-1 and J is TRBJ2-3, with unresolved D. The CDR3 is made up of 13 amino acids. Germline V gene sequence: CDR1 LGHDT, CDR2 YNNKEL (reference sequence). V lost 6 bases to trimming and J lost 2 bases, with 9 bases between them. The CDR3 bases are TGTGCCAGCAGACCAATGAACACAGATACGCAGTATTTT. It is translated as CASRPMNTDTQYF.